This T cell receptor (beta chain) was observed in a study of early T cells in non-severe SARS-CoV-2 infection. Unique molecular identifiers (one per individual cDNA molecule) were attached. From the 5' RACE reads, TCRdb called clonotypes with MiXCR, one entry per CDR3 protein. The repertoire holds about 34,000 distinct CDR3 sequences, with about 6% as singletons. This clonotype has at least ten counts. The junction departs from germline at one end; a sequencing error may be responsible. The CDR3 sequence is 15 residues long. Germline V gene lookup returns CDR1 SGHTA and CDR2 FQGNSA. The chain recombines TRBV7-2 with TRBJ2-5, with TRBD2 identical over 11 bases. The material sequenced was whole blood. This receptor was obtained from an adult who was a healthcare worker with PCR-confirmed SARS-CoV-2 infection or an uninfected control (not recorded which). CDR3 protein: CASRLAGGPGETQYF. The CDR3 DNA is TGTGCCAGCAGATTAGCGGGGGGGCCTGGTGAGACCCAGTACTTC.